The 12 T cell receptor beta chains given below trace back to one sample, sequenced in a study of beta chain features in type 1 diabetes. Sequenced material consisted of expressed TCRB transcripts (all of the isolated RNA was reverse transcribed). Clones were read by immunoSEQ multiplex PCR, and TCRdb kept only the in-frame ones, dropping some. Among approximately 380,000 clones listed, roughly 16% were seen once. The sequenced sample was naive CD4+ T cells from blood. The receptor set was obtained from a woman aged 18 to 35 in good health.

This clone was recorded a few times. J is TRBJ2-1 and V is TRBV6-5, with D possibly being TRBD2 (6 bases). CDR1 is MNHEY and CDR2 is SVGAGI in the germline V gene. Trimming removed 2 bases from V and 5 bases from J, with 13 bases in between. This CDR3 has 15 residues. The DNA for the CDR3 is TGTGCCAGCAGTTACAGGGGACTCGAGAACAATGAGCAGTTCTTC. Encoded protein: CASSYRGLENNEQFF.

In the case of this clone: The same CDR3 arises from other DNA sequences in this sample as well. This rearrangement joins TRBV5-1 to TRBJ2-5; possible D gene TRBD1, 5 bases. Germline CDR1 SGHRS, CDR2 YFSETQ. The germline V and J ends were trimmed by 0 bases and 1 base, with 7 bases remaining between them. The CDR3 covers 14 residues. CDR3 protein: CASSLVQGQETQYF. In DNA form, the CDR3 reads TGCGCCAGCAGCTTGGTGCAGGGCCAAGAGACCCAGTACTTC.

This chain joins TRBV11-2 and TRBJ2-5; possible D gene TRBD2, 5 bases. The V end lost 1 base, the J end lost 1 base, and 10 bases lay between the germline ends. CDR3 length equals 15 residues. Germline loops: CDR1 SGHAT, CDR2 FQNNGV. The CDR3 loop reads CASSLVVGLQETQYF. CDR3 DNA sequence: TGTGCCAGCAGCTTAGTGGTAGGACTCCAAGAGACCCAGTACTTC.

This clone has only a few counts. The chain employs TRBV23-1 and TRBJ1-1; D is unresolved. TRBV23-1 is an ORF for which the function is uncertain. V lost 5 bases and J lost 0, with 10 bases in between. The CDR3 runs 14 residues. In nucleotides, the CDR3 is TGCGCCAGCAGTTACCAACACGTGAACACTGAAGCTTTCTTT. Translation gives CASSYQHVNTEAFF.

The chain couples TRBV18 to TRBJ2-1; TRBD2 aligns across 8 bases. The CDR3 totals 16 residues. V lost 4 bases, J lost 5 bases, and 10 bases stayed unmatched. Per germline, CDR1 KGHSH and CDR2 LQKENI. The CDR3 sequence: CASSLNGGGVNNEQFF. The CDR3 coding sequence is TGTGCCAGCTCACTCAACGGGGGGGGTGTCAACAATGAGCAGTTCTTC. The full variable domain, rest sourced from reference TRBV18 and TRBJ2-1, is NAGVMQNPRHLVRRRGQEARLRCSPMKGHSHVYWYRQLPEEGLKFMVYLQKENIIDESGMPKERFSAEFPKEGPSILRIQQVVRGDSAAYFCASSLNGGGVNNEQFFGPGTRLTVL.

This clone occurred a few times. J is TRBJ2-3 and V is TRBV4-1, with D unclear. This CDR3 contains 18 residues. Germline V gene sequence: CDR1 MGHRA, CDR2 YSYEKL. V was trimmed by 0 bases and J by 4 bases, leaving 20 bases between them. CDR3 sequence: CASSQEEPLPKLADTQYF. CDR3 coding DNA: TGCGCCAGCAGCCAAGAAGAACCACTGCCGAAGCTAGCAGATACGCAGTATTTT.

In regard to this clone: At one end the junction does not follow the germline gene, possibly because of a read error. V and J are TRBV28 and TRBJ2-7; D is perhaps TRBD2 (5 bases). Germline V lookup: CDR1 MDHEN, CDR2 SYDVKM. The CDR3 is 11 amino acids. The CDR3 nucleotides read TGCCTAAGCCGGGGAGCCCACGAGCAGTACTTC. Amino acid sequence: CLSRGAHEQYF.

This chain links TRBV9 with TRBJ2-5; 11 bases line up with TRBD2. After removal of 3 bases from V and 4 bases from J, the junction contained 5 bases not matched to a gene. The CDR3 is made up of 15 amino acids. Germline values: CDR1 SGDLS, CDR2 YYNGEE. Here the CDR3 DNA reads TGTGCCAGCAGCGCGGGACTAGCGGTAAGAGAGACCCAGTACTTC. Residues: CASSAGLAVRETQYF.

This clone has a handful of counts. The V call is TRBV4-1, the J call TRBJ2-2; 7 nucleotides align to TRBD1. The CDR3 runs 18 residues. J lost 2 bases, V lost 1 base, and 10 bases had no gene match. Germline CDR1 reads MGHRA; CDR2 reads YSYEKL. The chain's CDR3 is CASSQVRGGRVNTGELFF. The CDR3 nucleotides read TGCGCCAGCAGCCAAGTTCGAGGGGGCAGGGTTAACACCGGGGAGCTGTTTTTT.

The CDR3 loop reads CASSSRSRGLSGANVLTF. CDR3 bases: TGTGCCAGCAGCTCCCGTTCCCGCGGACTCTCTGGGGCCAACGTCCTGACTTTC. This rearrangement joins TRBV7-2 to TRBJ2-6; maybe TRBD2 (5 bases). This CDR3 region has 18 residues. Per germline, CDR1 SGHTA and CDR2 FQGNSA. V gave up 4 bases and J gave up 0 bases, with 16 bases separating them.

In this sample, this clone turned up a few times. The rearrangement uses TRBV30 and TRBJ2-1, with 13 positions matching TRBD2. Germline assignment: CDR1 GTSNPN and CDR2 SVGIG (reference sequence). J gave up 7 bases and V 5 bases, and 8 bases lay outside the gene matches. This CDR3 has 15 amino acids. The CDR3 here is CAWCSEGLAGNEQFF. The CDR3 nucleotides read TGTGCCTGGTGTTCCGAGGGACTAGCGGGAAATGAGCAGTTCTTC.

In its sample, this clone was seen a few times. The chain employs TRBV5-1 and TRBJ1-2; D remains unclear. Deletions cut 4 bases from V and 4 bases from J, with 20 bases between. CDR1 is SGHRS, CDR2 YFSETQ, per germline. This CDR3 comprises 16 residues. This chain's CDR3 is CASSPQPTTPLYGYTF. The CDR3 bases are TGCGCCAGCAGCCCTCAACCAACGACACCCCTCTATGGCTACACCTTC.